Described below is a single T cell receptor beta chain sequence and its context. Its antigen remains unidentified. The sample holds no much larger clone one base away, and base qualities are not on file. TCRbeta CDR3 regions were amplified from genomic DNA by means of the immunoSEQ Assay, a bias-controlled multiplex PCR. Per the original workflow: Nucleated cell counts per sample were estimated from amplification of reference gene primers within the assay. To quantify the absolute abundance of each unique TCRbeta CDR3 rearrangement, sequence reads were collapsed and filtered. For each sample, productive Simpson clonality was calculated as the square root of Simpson's diversity index over productive rearrangements. TCRdb carries this immuneACCESS record with in-frame sequences only. Its versions omit some clonotypes, under half of them owing to an unresolved V gene in the studies checked, with the rest unexplained. From that table come the V and J calls and clone size; the DNA was used to work out D and trimming. The table for this sample lists some 170,000 clones; around 85% of them were counted only once. The ten largest clones capture more than 5.5% of the sample.

From the cysteine through the phenylalanine, the CDR3 covers 16 amino acids. The retained sequence is limited to the CDR3, 48 bases, with the frame set at the first base. The germline V gene encodes CDR1 SGDLS and CDR2 YYNGEE. Germline trimming amounts to 3 bases on V and 2 bases on J, with 9 as the count of junction bases outside the gene matches. Participants in the prospective study were enrolled through a virtual design, were aged roughly 18 to 100 years, and lived in about two dozen United States geographic areas. To assign participants to cohorts, the prospective study relied on clinical history that participants themselves reported in a screening survey and a study questionnaire. ImmuneRACE Cohort 3 recovered participants were defined by two consecutive negative NP/OP PCR tests, healthcare professional clearance, or symptom resolution. In the prospective study, whole blood, serum and a nasopharyngeal or oropharyngeal swab were collected from each participant by mobile phlebotomists. Participants in the prospective study had the option to provide additional blood draws and questionnaires over a roughly 2-month period. Blood samples from the prospective study were shipped frozen or at room temperature prior to DNA extraction.

The sample is drawn from a study of blood T cell repertoires in COVID-19 (TCRdb year 2020). Notes on the research overall: Samples covering the acute and convalescent phases of COVID-19 were provided by collaborators in the United States, Italy and Spain. The prospective study material was composed of cDNA or gDNA derived from T cells, B-cell-depleted T cells, or PBMCs. Deeply sampled blood TCRbeta repertoires from subjects exposed to, actively infected with, or recovered from COVID-19 were included in the dataset. The repertoires were released in a freely available public database meant as a resource for research on the immune response to SARS-CoV-2. Samples were obtained from the ongoing ImmuneRACE study (first 160 participants) and from over 1,000 subjects provided by 6 global collaborators. Nearly every sample came with metadata listing a de-identified subject ID, COVID-19 status, age in years and sex. Where available, HLA class I and class II types were obtained from metadata supplied by the sample provider rather than from assay-based typing.

Overall results and qualifications from the work: Clinical and demographic metadata were provided uncurated, with the amount varying by source and participant.

This sequence originates from a middle-aged man who had recovered from COVID-19. Sequenced: PBMCs or T cells enriched from blood (not recorded which). Recombination joined TRBV9 with TRBJ1-2; TRBD1 aligns with 8 central bases. The CDR3 protein: CASSALDRGQNYGYTF. At the DNA level, the sequence is TGTGCCAGCAGCGCCTTAGACAGGGGCCAAAACTATGGCTACACCTTC.